These 27 T cell receptor beta chains were sequenced from one sample in a study of T cells in Graves' hyperthyroidism and ophthalmopathy. It was RNA transcripts that yielded the amplified TCR beta CDR3 regions. An initial round of RT-PCR targeting the TCR CDR3 relied on the HTBI primer set. TCRdb passed the multiplex PCR reads through MiXCR, listing each CDR3 protein once. In the table there are 300,000 to 400,000 distinct CDR3 sequences, roughly 15% of which are singletons. Sequencing was carried out using blood. The receptor source for this set is a woman aged 25-40 years with Graves' ophthalmopathy.

This clonotype was detected many times. The CDR3, as DNA: TGTGCCAGCAGTTTAGCCTCGTTGGGGGCCGAGCAGTACTTC. Residues: CASSLASLGAEQYF. This rearrangement joins TRBV27 to TRBJ2-7; D might be TRBD1 (6 bases). V was pared by 2 bases and J by 6 bases, with 14 bases between. The CDR3 extends over 14 amino acids. Germline V gene lookup returns CDR1 MNHEY and CDR2 SMNVEV (reference sequence).

Concerning this clonotype itself: This sequence may be a read error, since a much larger clone differs from it by one base. The rearrangement joins TRBV6-1 to TRBJ2-3; no reliable D call. Germline CDR1 is MNHNS and CDR2 is SASEGT. V gave up 8 bases and J gave up 2 bases, with 14 bases separating them. The CDR3 spans 14 residues. In DNA, the CDR3 is TGTGCCAGCGCGAGATCAAGGGTCACAGATACGCAGTATTTT. The encoded protein is CASARSRVTDTQYF.

The gene calls are TRBV12-3 or TRBV12-4 and TRBJ2-1; unclear D gene. This CDR3 region has 16 residues. V was shortened by 6 bases and J by 0 bases, with 15 bases between the two germline ends. The CDR3: CASSLLFMSSYNEQFF. The CDR3 DNA follows: TGTGCCAGCAGCTTACTATTCATGAGCTCCTACAATGAGCAGTTCTTC.

This clonotype was picked up many times. The gene calls are TRBV20-1 and TRBJ2-1; tentatively, D is TRBD1 (5 bases). This CDR3 region has 14 residues. The germline CDR1 and CDR2 sequences are DFQATT and SNEGSKA (reference sequence). Trimming pared 3 bases from V and 7 bases from J, leaving 16 bases between. This CDR3 is CSASRAGLTNEQFF. CDR3 nucleotide sequence: TGCAGTGCTAGTAGGGCAGGGCTTACGAATGAGCAGTTCTTC.

The V gene is TRBV20-1, the J gene TRBJ2-4, with 7 bases fitting TRBD2. The CDR3 spans 15 residues. V was pared by 5 bases and J by 1 base, with 8 bases of the junction left unmatched. The germline gives CDR1 DFQATT, CDR2 SNEGSKA (reference sequence). This CDR3 reads CSAGEGPGAKNIQYF. In DNA, the CDR3 is TGCAGTGCTGGGGAGGGACCGGGGGCCAAAAACATTCAGTACTTC.

Points on this clonotype: A much larger clone differs by one base, so this may be a read error. This is likely a read error, given that the CDR3 carries no conserved phenylalanine or tryptophan at its end. The CDR3 nucleotides are TGTGCCTGGAGAGAGACAGGGGTTTCACCCCTCCACCTT. This translates into CAWRETGVSPLHL. The J gene is TRBJ1-6, the V gene TRBV30, with 8 bases aligning to TRBD1. The CDR3 is made up of 13 amino acids. Looked up from germline, CDR1 is GTSNPN and CDR2 is SVGIG (reference sequence). J gave up 9 bases and V 3 bases, and 4 bases lay outside the gene matches.

This clonotype was recorded at least ten times. The chain uses TRBV30 and TRBJ1-2; possible D gene TRBD1, 5 bases. This CDR3 has 13 residues. Germline CDR1 GTSNPN, CDR2 SVGIG (reference sequence). Trimming pared 2 bases from V and 5 bases from J, leaving 12 bases between. CDR3 nucleotides: TGTGCCTGGAGTCCGGGGGACTCTTATGGCTACACCTTC. Amino acids: CAWSPGDSYGYTF.

The sample holds many counts of this clonotype. The chain recombines TRBV7-9 with TRBJ2-5; D may match TRBD1 or TRBD2 (5 bases each). This CDR3 is built from 15 residues. Per germline, CDR1 SEHNR and CDR2 FQNEAQ (reference sequence). V gave up 5 bases and J gave up 5 bases, with 18 bases separating them. CDR3 nucleotide sequence: TGTGCCAGCAGCACGACAGACTACATGGAGGAGACCCAGTACTTC. Protein product: CASSTTDYMEETQYF.

This sequence joins TRBV19 and TRBJ1-1; tentative D call: TRBD1 (5 bases). CDR1 is LNHDA, CDR2 SQIVND, per germline (reference sequence). CDR3 length equals 14 residues. CDR3 DNA sequence: TGTGCAAGCCGGGGCAGGGAACCGAACACTGAAGCTTTCTTT. This sequence encodes CASRGREPNTEAFF.

This clonotype has a count of ten or more. J is TRBJ1-1 and V is TRBV6-1; D is uncertain. V lost 1 base and J 0 bases, leaving 9 bases between the germline ends. The CDR3 runs 15 residues. The germline gives CDR1 MNHNS, CDR2 SASEGT. The CDR3 nucleotides read TGTGCCAGCAGTGAAGTAGCAGTCATGAACACTGAAGCTTTCTTT. It encodes CASSEVAVMNTEAFF.

For this clonotype: This may stem from a read error, because a much larger clone lies one nucleotide away. V gene TRBV7-2 combines with J gene TRBJ2-2; 7 bases line up with TRBD1. Germline CDR1 is SGHTA and CDR2 is FQGNSA. J was trimmed by 4 bases and V by 7 bases; bases with no gene match: 6. This CDR3 comprises 14 residues. The CDR3 sequence: CASNIPGGTGELFF. DNA of the CDR3: TGTGCCAGCAACATCCCAGGGGGCACCGGGGAGCTGTTTTTT.

This clonotype was counted at least ten times. The V gene is TRBV27, the J gene TRBJ2-3, with TRBD2 matching over 9 bases. Germline values: CDR1 MNHEY, CDR2 SMNVEV (reference sequence). The V gene end was trimmed by 6 bases and the J gene end by 4 bases; junction bases not matched to a gene: 11. The CDR3 is made up of 16 amino acids. In nucleotides, the CDR3 is TGTGCCAGCAGCCCCAGCGGGGGGCTTCCCGCAGATACGCAGTATTTT. Translation gives CASSPSGGLPADTQYF.

This clonotype appeared many times. V gene TRBV2 combines with J gene TRBJ1-5; D remains ambiguous. V was clipped by 5 bases and J by 6 bases, with 17 bases between them. The germline V gene encodes CDR1 SNHLY and CDR2 FYNNEI. The CDR3 totals 15 residues. This chain's CDR3 is CASSYRDLPGQPQHF. The CDR3 nucleotides read TGTGCCAGCAGTTATCGAGACCTGCCGGGTCAGCCCCAGCATTTT.

This clonotype was detected ten times or more. This sequence joins TRBV5-8 and TRBJ1-4; D is unclear. The CDR3 spans 11 residues. Trimming shortened V by 6 bases and J by 5 bases, and 5 bases separated the two germline ends. Germline V lookup: CDR1 SGHTS, CDR2 YDEGEE. For the CDR3, the DNA is TGTGCCAGCACCTGGAATGAAAAACTGTTTTTT. Translating gives CASTWNEKLFF.

Concerning this clonotype: This could be a read error, since a much larger clone is one nucleotide away. This chain links TRBV11-2 with TRBJ2-5; D is perhaps TRBD2 (5 bases). Germline CDR1 is SGHAT and CDR2 is FQNNGV. The CDR3 is 13 residues long. V was clipped by 3 bases and J by 13 bases, with 18 bases between them. The CDR3 reads CASSLGEGRHLYF. The DNA for the CDR3 is TGTGCCAGCAGCTTGGGTGAGGGCCGACATTTGTACTTC.

The sample holds many counts of this clonotype. The CDR3 DNA is TGCGCCAGCAGCCAACCAAACAGTCTCTCCTATAATTCACCCCTCCACTTT. Protein: CASSQPNSLSYNSPLHF. The V call is TRBV4-1, the J call TRBJ1-6; no clear D gene. V gave up 2 bases and J gave up 0 bases, with 11 bases separating them. This CDR3 spans 17 amino acids. In germline, CDR1 is MGHRA, CDR2 YSYEKL.

This clonotype was recorded many times. The chain uses TRBV28 and TRBJ1-1; D possibly corresponds to TRBD1 (5 bases). The CDR3 has 13 amino acids. The germline CDR1 and CDR2 sequences are MDHEN and SYDVKM. Trimming left V 2 bases short and J 7 bases short, with 11 bases between. This CDR3 is CASSLGRQSEAFF. CDR3 nucleotides: TGTGCCAGCAGTTTAGGCCGACAGAGTGAAGCTTTCTTT.

This clonotype showed up many times. The V and J genes are TRBV30 and TRBJ2-2; D may be TRBD2 (6 bases). Germline CDR1 and CDR2: GTSNPN and SVGIG (reference sequence). Trimming removed 3 bases at V and 0 bases at J, with 11 bases between. There are 15 residues in the CDR3. The CDR3 here is CAWSSGVSNTGELFF. Here the CDR3 DNA reads TGTGCCTGGAGCTCGGGGGTATCGAACACCGGGGAGCTGTTTTTT.

This clonotype was seen at least ten times. J is TRBJ2-1 and V is TRBV11-2; D tentatively fits TRBD1 or TRBD2 (6 bases each). CDR1 is SGHAT, CDR2 FQNNGV, per germline. The CDR3 spans 15 residues. The ends were cut back, 4 bases at V and 10 bases at J, with 20 bases in the middle. The CDR3 reads CASSYHPGGRKEQFF. CDR3 bases: TGTGCCAGCAGCTACCATCCCGGGGGCAGGAAGGAGCAGTTCTTC.

This clonotype was seen repeatedly, ten times or more. The chain carries TRBV20-1 and TRBJ2-7; 9 bases are shared with TRBD2. The CDR3 contains 13 residues. The V gene's germline CDR1 is DFQATT and CDR2 SNEGSKA (reference sequence). V gave up 2 bases and J gave up 8 bases; unmatched junction bases: 7. The DNA of the CDR3 is TGCAGTGCTAGATTAGCGGGGGCAGGTCAGCAGTACTTC. Translated: CSARLAGAGQQYF.

This clonotype has ten or more counts. This chain joins TRBV28 and TRBJ2-5, with D possibly matching TRBD1 (6 bases). Germline lookup yields CDR1 MDHEN and CDR2 SYDVKM. The V end lost 2 bases, the J end lost 5 bases, and 15 bases lay between the germline ends. CDR3 length: 15 residues. The CDR3 reads CASSLRQGMRETQYF. The CDR3 DNA follows: TGTGCCAGCAGTTTACGGCAGGGGATGCGGGAGACCCAGTACTTC.

This clonotype appeared many times. This chain joins TRBV3-1 and TRBJ1-1; D remains unclear. Trimming pared 1 base from V and 4 bases from J, leaving 7 bases between. Germline values: CDR1 LGHDT, CDR2 YNNKEL (reference sequence). The CDR3 has 13 residues. The CDR3 loop reads CASSQGGFTEAFF. CDR3 nucleotide sequence: TGTGCCAGCAGCCAAGGAGGATTCACTGAAGCTTTCTTT.

The table lists this clonotype with many counts. This chain links TRBV14 with TRBJ2-2; D ambiguous. The germline CDR1 and CDR2 sequences are SGHDN and FVKESK. The CDR3 totals 13 residues. The V gene lost 2 bases and the J gene lost 3 bases, with 4 bases spanning the gap. CDR3 region: CASSQWDTGELFF. The CDR3 nucleotides read TGTGCCAGCAGCCAATGGGACACCGGGGAGCTGTTTTTT. Filled out from reference TRBV14 and TRBJ2-2, the complete variable domain reads EAGVTQFPSHSVIEKGQTVTLRCDPISGHDNLYWYRRVMGKEIKFLLHFVKESKQDESGMPNNRFLAERTGGTYSTLKVQPAELEDSGVYFCASSQWDTGELFFGEGSRLTVL.

This clonotype was seen more than once but under ten times. The chain employs TRBV27 and TRBJ1-4; D gene uncertain. The CDR3 sequence is 14 residues long. From germline, CDR1 is MNHEY and CDR2 SMNVEV (reference sequence). V lost 3 bases and J lost 3, with 8 bases in between. CDR3 residues: CASSFGVSNEKLFF. DNA for the CDR3: TGTGCCAGCAGTTTCGGGGTATCTAATGAAAAACTGTTTTTT.

In this sample, this clonotype turned up a few times. The rearrangement links TRBV29-1 to TRBJ1-1, with 10 bases aligning to TRBD1. CDR3 length: 15 amino acids. The J segment lost 7 bases and the V segment lost 3 bases, leaving 11 bases of the junction unmatched. Germline CDR1 is SQVTM and CDR2 is ANQGSEA. Written as DNA, the CDR3 is TGCAGCGTTGACTGGGACAGGGGACTACCGTTTGAAGCTTTCTTT. Translation gives CSVDWDRGLPFEAFF. Complete variable domain (other parts from reference TRBV29-1 and TRBJ1-1): SAVISQKPSRDICQRGTSLTIQCQVDSQVTMMFWYRQQPGQSLTLIATANQGSEATYESGFVIDKFPISRPNLTFSTLTVSNMSPEDSSIYLCSVDWDRGLPFEAFFGQGTRLTVV.

This clonotype was seen at least ten times. The V gene is TRBV30, the J gene TRBJ2-4; D is ambiguous. The germline V gene has CDR1 GTSNPN and CDR2 SVGIG (reference sequence). V lost 1 base and J 6 bases, leaving 7 bases between the germline ends. There are 12 residues in the CDR3. The CDR3 here is CAWSAPRNIQYF. Written as DNA, the CDR3 is TGTGCCTGGAGTGCCCCTAGAAACATTCAGTACTTC.

In this sample, this clonotype turned up many times. The V call is TRBV12-3 or TRBV12-4, the J call TRBJ2-7; TRBD2 is a possible D gene (7 bases). Trimming took 5 bases from V and 9 from J, leaving 20 bases between them. The CDR3 covers 14 residues. As DNA, the CDR3 is TGTGCCAGCAGTCAAAGGGGGGGGCCAACTGTGCAGTACTTC. Encoded protein: CASSQRGGPTVQYF.